The 28 T cell receptor beta chains reported below all come from one sample, sequenced in a study of T cell responses to AZD1222 COVID-19 vaccine. TCRdb's table, derived via immunoSEQ multiplex PCR, lists solely in-frame clones and lacks some. The repertoire holds tens of thousands of clones, with 88% as singletons. Sequenced material: peripheral blood, taken 28 days after the second AZD1222 dose. The receptor source for this set is an adult who received the AZD1222 COVID-19 vaccine.

This clone was found a few times. The rearrangement links TRBV2 to TRBJ1-1; possibly TRBD1 for D (6 bases). Germline lookup yields CDR1 SNHLY and CDR2 FYNNEI. V was trimmed by 9 bases and J by 4 bases, leaving 15 bases between them. CDR3 length: 13 residues. The CDR3 DNA reads TGTGCCAGAACAGGACAGAGGAGCACTGAAGCTTTCTTT. Its protein product is CARTGQRSTEAFF.

This chain joins TRBV7-3 and TRBJ2-1; maybe TRBD1 (6 bases). The germline V and J ends were trimmed by 3 bases and 5 bases, with 14 bases remaining between them. Germline CDR1 and CDR2: SGHTA and FQGTGA. CDR3 length equals 15 residues. CDR3 loop: CASSFTGPSDNEQFF. The CDR3 nucleotides are TGTGCCAGCAGCTTTACAGGGCCCTCGGACAATGAGCAGTTCTTC.

The chain is built from TRBV7-6 and TRBJ1-2; 8 positions match TRBD1. Per germline, CDR1 SGHVS and CDR2 FNYEAQ. This CDR3 region has 17 residues. V lost 1 base, J lost 4 bases, and 11 bases stayed unmatched. Written as DNA, the CDR3 is TGTGCCAGCAGCTTAGAACCTGAGACAGGGGCGGGCTATGGCTACACCTTC. Encoded protein: CASSLEPETGAGYGYTF.

The gene calls are TRBV7-2 and TRBJ2-3; 8 bases agree with TRBD1. V lost 2 bases to trimming and J lost 1 base; unmatched junction nucleotides: 5. CDR3 length equals 16 residues. Germline-derived CDR1 and CDR2 are SGHTA and FQGNSA. The CDR3 protein is CASSLRDRSGTDTQYF. DNA of the CDR3: TGTGCCAGCAGCTTAAGGGACAGGAGCGGCACAGATACGCAGTATTTT.

This clone has a single count. This rearrangement joins TRBV4-2 to TRBJ2-1; D is unresolved. Trimming cost V 2 bases and J 1 base, with 6 bases left between them. Germline lookup yields CDR1 LGHNA and CDR2 YNFKEQ. CDR3 length: 14 amino acids. The CDR3 DNA reads TGTGCCAGCAGCCAAACGGAGTCCTACAATGAGCAGTTCTTC. It encodes CASSQTESYNEQFF.

The chain uses TRBV12-3 or TRBV12-4 and TRBJ1-1; D remains ambiguous. Trimming removed 3 bases at V and 1 base at J, with 3 bases between. The CDR3 has 12 amino acids. Here the CDR3 DNA reads TGTGCCAGCAGTTTCGGGAACACTGAAGCTTTCTTT. Translating gives CASSFGNTEAFF.

CDR3 loop: CASSSPTSGTKRYEQYF. The CDR3 bases are TGTGCCAGCAGCTCGCCGACTAGCGGGACTAAACGCTACGAGCAGTACTTC. The gene calls are TRBV28 and TRBJ2-7; 11 nucleotides match TRBD2. The trim removed 6 bases at V and 3 bases at J, leaving 13 bases unmatched. This CDR3 comprises 17 residues. The germline V gene has CDR1 MDHEN and CDR2 SYDVKM.

This clone was picked up one time. The chain is built from TRBV27 and TRBJ2-7; tentatively, D is TRBD1 or TRBD2 (5 bases each). V lost 2 bases, J lost 2 bases, and 13 bases lay in between. Germline V gives CDR1 MNHEY, CDR2 SMNVEV (reference sequence). This CDR3 contains 15 residues. CDR3 loop: CASSLGGVTAYEQYF. CDR3 in DNA: TGTGCCAGCAGTTTAGGGGGAGTAACGGCCTACGAGCAGTACTTC.

The chain employs TRBV6-5 and TRBJ2-5, with 8 bases matching TRBD1. This CDR3 has 15 residues. V lost 7 bases and J lost 4; bases outside the gene matches: 11. The germline V gene encodes CDR1 MNHEY and CDR2 SVGAGI. The CDR3 spells CASNLQGAGRETQYF. In DNA, the CDR3 is TGTGCCAGCAACCTCCAGGGGGCGGGGAGAGAGACCCAGTACTTC.

The chain carries TRBV7-9 and TRBJ2-7; a possible D gene is TRBD2 (6 bases). Germline V gives CDR1 SEHNR, CDR2 FQNEAQ (reference sequence). V was pared by 5 bases and J by 9 bases, with 14 bases between. The CDR3 is made up of 12 amino acids. CDR3 amino acids: CASSKGTSRQYF. The CDR3 DNA reads as TGTGCCAGCAGCAAAGGGACTTCCAGGCAGTACTTC. Complete variable domain (other parts from reference TRBV7-9 and TRBJ2-7): DTGVSQNPRHKITKRGQNVTFRCDPISEHNRLYWYRQTLGQGPEFLTYFQNEAQLEKSRLLSDRFSAERPKGSFSTLEIQRTEQGDSAMYLCASSKGTSRQYFGPGTRLTVT.

The chain has TRBV19 and TRBJ2-2; D unclear. The CDR3 has 13 amino acids. Trimming stripped 6 bases from V and 0 bases from J, with 5 bases between. Germline lookup yields CDR1 LNHDA and CDR2 SQIVND (reference sequence). CDR3 protein: CASRHTNTGELFF. As DNA, the CDR3 is TGTGCCAGTAGACATACGAACACCGGGGAGCTGTTTTTT.

J is TRBJ1-3 and V is TRBV5-1; the D gene is possibly TRBD1 (6 bases). The V gene's germline CDR1 is SGHRS and CDR2 YFSETQ. V was pared by 4 bases and J by 0 bases, with 17 bases between. The CDR3 is made up of 17 amino acids. CDR3 sequence: CASSPSPGGSSGNTIYF. Written as DNA, the CDR3 is TGCGCCAGCAGCCCCAGTCCCGGGGGCTCCTCTGGAAACACCATATATTTT.

This chain uses TRBV7-6 with TRBJ1-1; maybe TRBD1 (6 bases). This CDR3 region has 13 residues. V was cut by 0 bases and J by 7 bases, with 9 bases left in between. CDR1 and CDR2 from the germline V gene are SGHVS and FNYEAQ. The CDR3 reads CASSLAIQGEAFF. The CDR3 DNA reads as TGTGCCAGCAGCTTAGCAATACAGGGTGAAGCTTTCTTT. The entire variable domain, with the rest obtained from reference TRBV7-6 and TRBJ1-1, is as follows: GAGVSQSPRYKVTKRGQDVALRCDPISGHVSLYWYRQALGQGPEFLTYFNYEAQQDKSGLPNDRFSAERPEGSISTLTIQRTEQRDSAMYRCASSLAIQGEAFFGQGTRLTVV.

The V gene is TRBV6-1, the J gene TRBJ2-7; 11 nucleotides align to TRBD2. Germline-derived CDR1 and CDR2 are MNHNS and SASEGT. The CDR3 extends over 15 amino acids. Trimming cost V 2 bases and J 0 bases; bases outside gene matches: 0. The CDR3 coding sequence is TGTGCCAGCAGTGAACTAGCGGGAGGCTCCTACGAGCAGTACTTC. It translates to CASSELAGGSYEQYF.

This clone was counted a single time. The chain recombines TRBV28 with TRBJ2-7, with TRBD2 matching over 8 bases. The CDR3 is 14 amino acids. Germline assignment: CDR1 MDHEN and CDR2 SYDVKM. Trimming at V came to 7 bases and at J to 0 bases, leaving 5 bases not matched to a gene. As DNA, the CDR3 is TGTGCCAGCAAATCGGGAGGGAGCTCCTACGAGCAGTACTTC. Translation: CASKSGGSSYEQYF.

This clone was detected a few times. The V call is TRBV4-3, the J call TRBJ2-1, with 9 bases identical to TRBD2. V was clipped by 3 bases and J by 7 bases; unmatched bases: 7. This CDR3 spans 15 amino acids. Germline V gene lookup returns CDR1 LGHNA and CDR2 YSLEER. CDR3 sequence (DNA): TGCGCCAGCAGCCAGTACCTAGCGGGAAGGAATGAGCAGTTCTTC. Encoded protein: CASSQYLAGRNEQFF.

This chain uses TRBV11-3 with TRBJ2-2; possible D gene TRBD1, 6 bases. With 5 bases removed from V and 7 bases from J, the gap between germline ends came to 17 bases. This CDR3 is 15 amino acids long. Germline CDR1 and CDR2: SGHNT and YENEEA. The CDR3 here is CASSTRQEVGGELFF. The CDR3 coding sequence is TGTGCCAGCAGCACCCGACAGGAAGTTGGCGGGGAGCTGTTTTTT.

The V and J genes are TRBV10-3 and TRBJ1-1; D remains unclear. Trimming took 6 bases from V and 4 from J, leaving 9 bases between them. CDR3 length: 12 amino acids. Per the germline V gene, CDR1 is ENHRY and CDR2 is SYGVKD. CDR3 DNA sequence: TGTGCCATCAGCTTGCTGGGCACTGAAGCTTTCTTT. This sequence encodes CAISLLGTEAFF.

The chain recombines TRBV2 with TRBJ1-1; no clear D. The CDR3 has 15 residues. The germline V gene encodes CDR1 SNHLY and CDR2 FYNNEI. V lost 3 bases and J 4 bases, leaving 15 bases between the germline ends. This CDR3 is CASSEPGLLGTEAFF. DNA of the CDR3: TGTGCCAGCAGTGAGCCGGGCCTACTAGGCACTGAAGCTTTCTTT.

The J gene is TRBJ2-7, the V gene TRBV10-2; D unresolved. The V gene's germline CDR1 is WSHSY and CDR2 SAAADI. This CDR3 contains 13 residues. Trimming left V 3 bases short and J 2 bases short, with 8 bases between. CDR3 region: CASSEQNTYEQYF. Here the CDR3 DNA reads TGCGCCAGCAGTGAACAGAACACCTACGAGCAGTACTTC.

The chain recombines TRBV7-2 with TRBJ1-2; D may be TRBD1 (5 bases). The CDR3 runs 12 residues. The ends were cut back, 3 bases at V and 6 bases at J, with 8 bases in the middle. CDR1 and CDR2 (germline): SGHTA, FQGNSA. In DNA, the CDR3 is TGTGCCAGCAGCTTGGAAGGGGATGGCTACACCTTC. Protein product: CASSLEGDGYTF.

This rearrangement joins TRBV7-9 to TRBJ2-4, with 9 bases fitting TRBD2. Germline trimming cut 4 bases from V and 2 bases from J; bases unmatched to any gene: 15. Germline values: CDR1 SEHNR, CDR2 FQNEAQ (reference sequence). The CDR3 has 19 residues. CDR3 in amino acids: CASSSGEYSGSRSKNIQYF. As DNA, the CDR3 is TGTGCCAGCAGCTCCGGCGAATATAGCGGGAGTCGTTCCAAAAACATTCAGTACTTC.

The V call is TRBV5-1, the J call TRBJ1-1, with a weak D call TRBD1 (5 bases). Trimming pared 6 bases from V and 0 bases from J, leaving 12 bases between. The CDR3 extends over 14 amino acids. The germline V gene has CDR1 SGHRS and CDR2 YFSETQ. The CDR3 DNA reads TGCGCCAGCAATCCGACAGAGTTGAACACTGAAGCTTTCTTT. Translated: CASNPTELNTEAFF. Looking up the rest from reference TRBV5-1 and TRBJ1-1 gives the full variable domain: KAGVTQTPRYLIKTRGQQVTLSCSPISGHRSVSWYQQTPGQGLQFLFEYFSETQRNKGNFPGRFSGRQFSNSRSEMNVSTLELGDSALYLCASNPTELNTEAFFGQGTRLTVV.

The chain couples TRBV2 to TRBJ1-2, with D possibly matching TRBD1 (5 bases). The CDR3 loop spans 11 amino acids. Trimming cost V 3 bases and J 9 bases, with 8 bases left between them. Germline V gene lookup returns CDR1 SNHLY and CDR2 FYNNEI. CDR3 loop: CASSDGGSYTF. The CDR3 bases are TGTGCCAGCAGTGACGGGGGAAGCTACACCTTC.

This chain uses TRBV7-8 with TRBJ1-6; D might be TRBD1 (5 bases). The CDR3 loop spans 13 amino acids. Germline V lookup: CDR1 SGHVS, CDR2 FQNEAQ. V lost 2 bases to trimming and J lost 9 bases, with 8 bases between them. This CDR3 reads CASSLRGVSPLHF. In DNA, the CDR3 is TGTGCCAGCAGCTTACGGGGGGTTTCACCCCTCCACTTT.

The chain has TRBV28 and TRBJ2-2, with D tentatively TRBD1 (6 bases). V lost 9 bases and J lost 6, with 17 bases in between. Germline CDR1 reads MDHEN; CDR2 reads SYDVKM. The CDR3 is 14 amino acids. The CDR3 DNA sequence: TGTGCCAGTCAACTACAGGGTTTCGCCGGGGAGCTGTTTTTT. Its protein is CASQLQGFAGELFF.

The genes are TRBV25-1 and TRBJ2-1; D tentatively reads TRBD1 or TRBD2 (6 bases each). Trimming removed 3 bases from V and 8 bases from J, with 14 bases in between. CDR1 MGHDK and CDR2 SYGVNS come from the germline V gene. The CDR3 has 14 residues. DNA for the CDR3: TGTGCCAGCAGTGACCAGGTGGGGGGCGATGAGCAGTTCTTC. The encoded protein is CASSDQVGGDEQFF.

The DNA of the CDR3 is TGTGCCAGTAGTATAGGGACTAGCATCTCAGGTGAGCAGTTCTTC. Encoded protein: CASSIGTSISGEQFF. This rearrangement joins TRBV19 to TRBJ2-1, with TRBD2 matching over 8 bases. The CDR3 loop spans 15 amino acids. Germline V gene data show CDR1 as LNHDA and CDR2 as SQIVND (reference sequence). The trim removed 1 base at V and 9 bases at J, leaving 8 bases unmatched.